This TCR beta chain derives from a study of cytomegalovirus exposure and HLA in healthy donors. Background on the study: Researchers previously reported finding 90 million to 130 million unique TCR beta sequences from around 200 million T cells.

The CDR3 runs to 13 residues. Germline values: CDR1 SGDLS, CDR2 YYNGEE. V was trimmed by 3 bases and J by 4 bases, leaving 10 bases between them. Both 60 Vbeta primers and 13 Jbeta primers went into the PCR. TCRdb's table, derived via immunoSEQ multiplex PCR, lists solely in-frame clones and lacks some. The sample data list fewer than 45,000 clones. Study-level findings and limits: Rare TCR sequences dominated, though some public TCRs recurred in many donors. The productive fraction for most TCR beta V segments was about 87% or about 30% in an earlier analysis.

For this clone: The antigen is undetermined.

The TCR sequence derives from a woman in her twenties or thirties in good health and CMV-seronegative. V is TRBV9 and J is TRBJ1-2; a possible D gene is TRBD1 (5 bases). Sequencing was done on a sample of PBMCs. CDR3 in DNA: TGTGCCAGCAGCGCCGGGGGAGGCTATGGCTACACCTTC. Amino acid sequence: CASSAGGGYGYTF.